This T cell receptor (beta chain) was obtained from a study of siplizumab effects on memory and regulatory T cells. Study-level results: For siplizumab cultures, the suppressive function of their proliferating Tregs was not confirmed. Poor capture below about 10^-5 frequency left most alloreactive clones unmapped to unstimulated subsets. Phenotypic classification as naive or memory proved unattainable for roughly 80-96% of proliferating CD4+ or CD8+ clones. There appeared to be greater diversity in naive T cells than in memory cells, and naive T cells seemed major contributors to the alloresponse.

A word on this clone: What it binds is not known.

Measured with immunoSEQ multiplex PCR; TCRdb has only the in-frame clones, and not every one. The table records under 95,000 clones, 94% of them present only once. CDR3 length: 16 residues. Germline loops: CDR1 KGHSH, CDR2 LQKENI. Germline trimming cut 3 bases from V and 4 bases from J; bases unmatched to any gene: 4. Sequencing used non-Treg CD4+ T cells sorted from blood. The TCR was taken from a human donor in good health. V and J are TRBV18 and TRBJ2-5; TRBD2 matches at 14 bases. This chain's CDR3 is CASSPGLAGVGETQYF. The CDR3 DNA reads TGTGCCAGCTCACCGGGACTAGCGGGAGTAGGAGAGACCCAGTACTTC.